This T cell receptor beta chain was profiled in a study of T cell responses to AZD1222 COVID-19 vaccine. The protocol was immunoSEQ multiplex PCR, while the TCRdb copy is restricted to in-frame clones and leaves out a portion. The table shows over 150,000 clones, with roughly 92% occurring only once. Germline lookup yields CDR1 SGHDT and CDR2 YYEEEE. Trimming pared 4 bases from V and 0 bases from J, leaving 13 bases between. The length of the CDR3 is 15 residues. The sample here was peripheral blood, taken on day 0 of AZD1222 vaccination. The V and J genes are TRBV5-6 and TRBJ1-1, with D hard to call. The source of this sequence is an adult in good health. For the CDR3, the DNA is TGTGCCAGCAGCAAAGATTCGTGGATGAACACTGAAGCTTTCTTT. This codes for CASSKDSWMNTEAFF.